The next 18 T cell receptor beta chains were all read from a single sample in a study of blood T cell repertoires in COVID-19. Produced via immunoSEQ multiplex PCR; TCRdb's table is partial and in-frame only. Of 40,000 or so clones listed, 90% were seen once; the top ten hold roughly 2.8%. Sequenced sample: peripheral blood. Source of these receptors: a man aged 45-65 years with active COVID-19.

This chain uses TRBV5-4 with TRBJ1-5; tentative D call: TRBD1 (5 bases). CDR1 is SGHNT and CDR2 is YYREEE in the germline V gene (reference sequence). The ends were cut back, 0 bases at V and 4 bases at J, with 5 bases in the middle. This CDR3 is 13 amino acids long. Written as DNA, the CDR3 is TGTGCCAGCAGCTTGGACAGGAATCAGCCCCAGCATTTT. Its protein is CASSLDRNQPQHF.

This rearrangement joins TRBV9 to TRBJ1-1; unclear D gene. The CDR3 loop spans 15 amino acids. CDR1 and CDR2 (germline): SGDLS, YYNGEE. V was clipped by 0 bases and J by 1 base, with 10 bases between them. The CDR3 loop is CASSVVAKKNTEAFF. The CDR3 DNA reads as TGTGCCAGCAGCGTAGTGGCCAAGAAGAACACTGAAGCTTTCTTT.

The gene calls are TRBV6-5 and TRBJ2-3; tentative D call: TRBD1 (5 bases). Trimming took 5 bases from V and 6 from J, leaving 15 bases between them. The CDR3 runs 14 residues. Per germline, CDR1 MNHEY and CDR2 SVGAGI. CDR3 nucleotides: TGTGCCAGCAGTCAATTATCCCCAGGGGATACGCAGTATTTT. Residues: CASSQLSPGDTQYF.

The J gene is TRBJ1-6, the V gene TRBV5-1; no clear D gene. V lost 5 bases to trimming and J lost 0 bases, with 12 bases between them. CDR1 is SGHRS, CDR2 YFSETQ, per germline. This CDR3 has 16 residues. The CDR3 DNA follows: TGCGCCAGCAGTCCTAGTCTTAGCTCCTATAATTCACCCCTCCACTTT. Its translation is CASSPSLSSYNSPLHF.

This clone was detected once. The genes are TRBV2 and TRBJ1-6, with a tentative D call TRBD1 (5 bases). The CDR3 is 13 residues long. Germline V lookup: CDR1 SNHLY, CDR2 FYNNEI. V lost 6 bases to trimming and J lost 7 bases, with 10 bases between them. CDR3 DNA sequence: TGTGCCAGCAGAAAGGGGTGGAATTCACCCCTCCACTTT. Amino acids: CASRKGWNSPLHF.

The CDR3 here is CASLPSEGLEAFF. The CDR3 nucleotides read TGTGCCAGCTTACCGTCAGAGGGTCTTGAAGCTTTCTTT. The chain employs TRBV3-1 (or the pseudogene TRBV3-2) and TRBJ1-1; no firm D call. The CDR3 length is 13 residues. From germline, CDR1 is LGHDT and CDR2 YNNKEL (reference sequence). The V gene lost 8 bases and the J gene lost 7 bases, with 17 bases spanning the gap.

This sequence joins TRBV5-1 and TRBJ2-2, with a weak D call TRBD1 (5 bases). Trimming removed 0 bases from V and 8 bases from J, with 11 bases in between. Looked up from germline, CDR1 is SGHRS and CDR2 is YFSETQ. This CDR3 contains 14 residues. CDR3 bases: TGCGCCAGCAGCTTGGGGACAAATACAGGGGAGCTGTTTTTT. Amino acid sequence: CASSLGTNTGELFF.

The V and J genes are TRBV5-4 and TRBJ2-4, with 8 bases identical to TRBD1. V was clipped by 4 bases and J by 0 bases; unmatched bases: 9. This CDR3 has 17 residues. Per the germline V gene, CDR1 is SGHNT and CDR2 is YYREEE (reference sequence). CDR3 residues: CASSLPKTGAAKNIQYF. The CDR3 DNA follows: TGTGCCAGCAGCCTGCCAAAGACAGGGGCAGCCAAAAACATTCAGTACTTC. Drawing the rest from reference TRBV5-4 and TRBJ2-4, the complete variable domain is ETGVTQSPTHLIKTRGQQVTLRCSSQSGHNTVSWYQQALGQGPQFIFQYYREEENGRGNFPPRFSGLQFPNYSSELNVNALELDDSALYLCASSLPKTGAAKNIQYFGAGTRLSVL.

V is TRBV7-9 and J is TRBJ1-2, with 12 bases that match TRBD1. The CDR3 consists of 16 residues. Trimming took 5 bases from V and 4 from J; bases not matched to a gene: 8. The V gene's germline CDR1 is SEHNR and CDR2 FQNEAQ (reference sequence). The CDR3 DNA sequence: TGTGCCAGCAGCGGGGGACAGGGGGCTGGTGGCTATGGCTACACCTTC. Amino acids: CASSGGQGAGGYGYTF.

The chain combines TRBV9 with TRBJ2-7, with D possibly TRBD2 on 6 matching bases. The V and J ends lost 3 bases and 7 bases respectively, with 17 bases between them. The CDR3 extends over 14 amino acids. Germline CDR1 SGDLS, CDR2 YYNGEE. CDR3 nucleotides: TGTGCCAGCAGCGCCCCCATCGGGGCGGGGGAGCAGTACTTC. Translated: CASSAPIGAGEQYF.

The V call is TRBV19, the J call TRBJ1-1; 8 positions agree with TRBD1. Germline CDR1 reads LNHDA; CDR2 reads SQIVND (reference sequence). The CDR3 contains 13 residues. The V and J ends lost 5 bases and 5 bases, in that order; junction bases with no gene match: 4. In nucleotides, the CDR3 is TGTGCCAGTAGTGCCACAGGGGGAACTGAAGCTTTCTTT. This translates into CASSATGGTEAFF.

The chain joins TRBV27 to TRBJ1-2, with D possibly TRBD1 on 6 matching bases. Between the trimmed V and J ends, which lost 8 bases and 0 bases, there was a span of 10 bases. The germline gives CDR1 MNHEY, CDR2 SMNVEV (reference sequence). The CDR3 has 13 amino acids. In DNA, the CDR3 is TGTGCCAGCCGGGACACTTCTAACTATGGCTACACCTTC. Translated: CASRDTSNYGYTF.

V gene TRBV5-1 combines with J gene TRBJ1-3; 7 nucleotides line up with TRBD1. The CDR3 has 14 amino acids. Germline V gene sequence: CDR1 SGHRS, CDR2 YFSETQ. V was pared by 4 bases and J by 3 bases, with 4 bases of the junction left unmatched. The CDR3 protein is CASSLDRVGNTIYF. The CDR3 nucleotides are TGCGCCAGCAGCCTAGACAGGGTTGGAAACACCATATATTTT.

The chain employs TRBV11-1 and TRBJ2-1; 8 positions match TRBD1. Trimming at V came to 3 bases and at J to 8 bases, leaving 9 bases not matched to a gene. The CDR3 sequence is 15 residues long. Germline loops: CDR1 SGHAT, CDR2 FQDESV (reference sequence). The CDR3 loop reads CASSLRTGIDDEQFF. CDR3 bases: TGTGCCAGCAGCTTGAGGACAGGGATTGACGATGAGCAGTTCTTC.

The rearrangement links TRBV5-1 to TRBJ1-1; possibly TRBD1 for D (6 bases). Trimming pared 3 bases from V and 1 base from J, leaving 7 bases between. CDR1 is SGHRS and CDR2 is YFSETQ in the germline V gene. CDR3 length: 13 residues. Here the CDR3 reads CASSSTGNTEAFF. CDR3 DNA: TGCGCCAGCAGCTCGACAGGGAACACTGAAGCTTTCTTT.

The chain uses TRBV11-2 and TRBJ2-1, with 8 bases aligning to TRBD1. The germline V gene has CDR1 SGHAT and CDR2 FQNNGV. The CDR3 spans 13 residues. The junction had 2 bases not matched to a gene; V was cut back by 0 bases and J by 10 bases. CDR3: CASSLESGGEQFF. Here the CDR3 DNA reads TGTGCCAGCAGCTTAGAGTCAGGGGGCGAGCAGTTCTTC.

V and J are TRBV7-8 and TRBJ1-1; D not resolved. The CDR3 has 15 amino acids. Germline assignment: CDR1 SGHVS and CDR2 FQNEAQ. Trimming left V 2 bases short and J 1 base short, with 11 bases between. DNA of the CDR3: TGTGCCAGCAGCTTAAAGTTTGCGGGGAACACTGAAGCTTTCTTT. Translating gives CASSLKFAGNTEAFF.

The rearrangement joins TRBV19 to TRBJ2-3, with 11 bases identical to TRBD2. The length of the CDR3 is 16 residues. Per the germline V gene, CDR1 is LNHDA and CDR2 is SQIVND (reference sequence). V trimming: 6 bases; J trimming: 3 bases; junction bases outside the gene matches: 8. Written as DNA, the CDR3 is TGTGCCAGTAGAAAGGTCGTAGCGGGGGGGACAGATACGCAGTATTTT. Translation: CASRKVVAGGTDTQYF.